This TCR gamma chain comes out of a study of Vδ1+ human thymocytes. Concerning this clone itself: Its specificity is unknown.

Study-wide results and limits: Despite high sort purity, about 20% of thymic T cell receptor delta sequences were Vdelta2. In the thymus, TRG and TRD repertoires looked highly polyclonal with Gaussian CDR3 lengths.

Trimming removed 0 bases from V and 0 bases from J; junction bases left unmatched: 7. The CDR3 runs 17 residues. The V gene's germline CDR1 is EGSTGY and CDR2 YDSYTSSV. Extracted RNA was reverse transcribed into cDNA. The CDR3 regions were amplified by multiplex PCR from V-gene primers to a constant-region primer. TCRdb reanalysed the multiplex PCR reads with CATT. The table includes more than 8,000 gamma-chain clones, around 54% detected once. The sample comprised Vdelta1+ gamma-delta thymocytes from the thymus. Sample subset: FACS-sorted CD3+ TCRalphabeta- TCRVdelta1+ TCRVdelta2- thymocytes. The source of this sequence is a girl in the first two years of life who had congenital heart surgery. The chain recombines TRGV4 with TRGJP1. TCRdb supplies no J gene; here it was assigned by aligning the nucleotide sequence to germline. CDR3 residues: CATWDGLGYTTGWFKIF. For the CDR3, the DNA is TGTGCCACCTGGGATGGGCTGGGGTATACCACTGGTTGGTTCAAGATATTT.